The 18 T cell receptor beta chains in this list originate from one sample, sequenced in a study of T-cell memory formation after mild COVID-19. TCRdb re-called the 5' RACE reads through MiXCR, storing one row per CDR3 protein. The sample gives 65,000 to 95,000 distinct CDR3 sequences, 10% to 15% of which show up once; about 40% is in the top ten. The sequencing input was PBMCs or a T cell subset sorted from them (not recorded which). The origin of the receptors is a man aged 18 to 30 who had mild COVID-19 (a few samples of this study predate the infection). Cell type and time point are not known.

The V call is TRBV6-6, the J call TRBJ2-4, with 9 bases lining up with TRBD1. The CDR3 loop spans 19 amino acids. Trimming took 3 bases from V and 0 from J; bases not matched to a gene: 12. Germline V gene sequence: CDR1 MNHNY, CDR2 SVGAGI (reference sequence). The CDR3: CASSYSNRGQRVAKNIQYF. CDR3 nucleotides: TGTGCCAGCAGTTATTCGAACAGGGGGCAGAGGGTAGCCAAAAACATTCAGTACTTC.

In its sample, this clonotype was seen a few times. The genes are TRBV3-2 and TRBJ2-3; the table's D call TRBD1 went unverified against the DNA. TRBV3-2 is noted as a pseudogene. CDR3 length: 15 amino acids. CDR3 DNA sequence: TGTGCCAGCAGCCAAGAAGTCCCCTGGGGGGATACGCAGTATTTT. This gives the protein CASSQEVPWGDTQYF.

This clonotype was found a few times. V usage is TRBV27 and J usage is TRBJ2-1, with D perhaps TRBD1 (5 bases). This CDR3 comprises 18 residues. The germline V and J ends were trimmed by 8 bases and 2 bases, with 25 bases remaining between them. CDR1 and CDR2 (germline): MNHEY, SMNVEV (reference sequence). The CDR3 bases are TGTGCCAGCTCGACTGACTTCGGACGACAGCCAACCTACAATGAGCAGTTCTTC. Its translation: CASSTDFGRQPTYNEQFF.

The V gene is TRBV6-2 or TRBV6-3, the J gene TRBJ1-2; D gene uncertain. Germline V gene lookup returns CDR1 MNHEY and CDR2 SVGEGT. This CDR3 is built from 17 residues. The ends were cut back, 8 bases at V and 0 bases at J, with 22 bases in the middle. In nucleotides, the CDR3 is TGTGCCAGCCGACCAGGTCCCCAGGCGGGAGCTAACTATGGCTACACCTTC. This encodes CASRPGPQAGANYGYTF.

The rearrangement links TRBV4-3 to TRBJ2-2; 11 bases align to TRBD2. Germline loops: CDR1 LGHNA, CDR2 YSLEER. CDR3 length equals 18 residues. With V trimmed by 4 bases and J by 3 bases, 10 bases remained unmatched. The CDR3 spells CASSLRLSGGADTGELFF. CDR3 DNA sequence: TGCGCCAGCAGCCTTCGGCTTAGCGGGGGGGCGGACACCGGGGAGCTGTTTTTT.

The rearrangement joins TRBV4-3 to TRBJ2-1; D may be TRBD1 (5 bases). Germline CDR1 is LGHNA and CDR2 is YSLEER. This CDR3 has 15 residues. Trimming removed 5 bases from V and 3 bases from J, with 14 bases in between. The CDR3 sequence is CASSGLGQGYNEQFF. The CDR3 DNA reads as TGCGCCAGCAGCGGTTTGGGGCAGGGCTACAATGAGCAGTTCTTC.

The chain recombines TRBV7-8 with TRBJ2-5, with 10 nucleotides matching TRBD2. The trim removed 5 bases at V and 1 base at J, leaving 7 bases unmatched. Germline V gene sequence: CDR1 SGHVS, CDR2 FQNEAQ. CDR3 size: 16 residues. This chain's CDR3 is CASSGRASGGQETQYF. The DNA for the CDR3 is TGTGCCAGCAGCGGACGGGCTAGCGGGGGCCAAGAGACCCAGTACTTC.

This chain joins TRBV27 and TRBJ2-7, with TRBD1 matching over 8 bases. Germline CDR1 is MNHEY and CDR2 is SMNVEV (reference sequence). The CDR3 covers 15 residues. V lost 5 bases and J lost 3; bases outside the gene matches: 9. The CDR3 spells CASSTSWDRNYEQYF. The CDR3 DNA reads TGTGCCAGCAGTACGAGTTGGGACAGGAACTACGAGCAGTACTTC.

This clonotype was picked up many times. V and J are TRBV4-1 and TRBJ1-2; D unclear. V lost 0 bases and J lost 3, with 14 bases in between. CDR3 length equals 16 residues. CDR1 MGHRA and CDR2 YSYEKL come from the germline V gene. The CDR3 DNA follows: TGCGCCAGCAGCCAAGATACCGGACTGGTATACTATGGCTACACCTTC. Protein: CASSQDTGLVYYGYTF.

This chain uses TRBV6-2 or TRBV6-3 with TRBJ2-1; D is undetermined. Germline V gives CDR1 MNHEY, CDR2 SVGEGT. CDR3 size: 13 residues. Between the trimmed V and J ends, which lost 5 bases and 1 base, there was a span of 6 bases. The CDR3 region is CASSTGSYNEQFF. CDR3 DNA sequence: TGTGCCAGCAGTACTGGGTCCTACAATGAGCAGTTCTTC.

This clonotype was detected only a few times. The genes are TRBV2 and TRBJ2-5, with a weak D call TRBD2 (6 bases). The CDR3 loop spans 15 amino acids. Deletions cut 11 bases from V and 1 base from J, with 20 bases between. The V gene's germline CDR1 is SNHLY and CDR2 FYNNEI. CDR3 residues: CAGGLTARPQETQYF. The CDR3 nucleotides are TGTGCCGGCGGACTAACCGCGAGGCCCCAAGAGACCCAGTACTTC.

CDR3 nucleotides: TGTGCCAGCAGTTACGGGACAGGTTCCACAGATACGCAGTATTTT. This gives the protein CASSYGTGSTDTQYF. This chain links TRBV6-4 with TRBJ2-3, with 8 bases identical to TRBD1. The germline CDR1 and CDR2 sequences are MRHNA and SNTAGT. CDR3 length: 15 amino acids. J was trimmed by 2 bases and V by 5 bases; bases with no gene match: 6.

This clonotype was picked up a small number of times. The chain uses TRBV7-9 and TRBJ1-6, with D tentatively TRBD1 (6 bases). Between the trimmed V and J ends, which lost 3 bases and 10 bases, there was a span of 19 bases. Germline loops: CDR1 SEHNR, CDR2 FQNEAQ (reference sequence). CDR3 length: 16 residues. The chain's CDR3 is CASSLAQGRGGSPLHF. DNA of the CDR3: TGTGCCAGCAGCTTGGCACAGGGACGGGGAGGATCACCCCTCCACTTT.

At least ten counts were recorded for this clonotype. The chain links TRBV6-4 to TRBJ2-1; 12 bases agree with TRBD2. In germline, CDR1 is MRHNA, CDR2 SNTAGT. Trimming at V came to 0 bases and at J to 8 bases, leaving 5 bases not matched to a gene. CDR3 length: 16 residues. CDR3 loop: CASSDSPSGGADEQFF. CDR3 bases: TGTGCCAGCAGTGACTCTCCTAGCGGGGGGGCCGATGAGCAGTTCTTC.

The chain has TRBV6-2 or TRBV6-3 and TRBJ1-1; D not certain. This CDR3 has 14 amino acids. The V end lost 2 bases, the J end lost 6 bases, and 13 bases lay between the germline ends. Looked up from germline, CDR1 is MNHEY and CDR2 is SVGEGT. CDR3 coding DNA: TGTGCCAGCAGTTACGGACCACTGATGGCTGAAGCTTTCTTT. This sequence encodes CASSYGPLMAEAFF.

A note on this clonotype: It is likely a read error, because the conserved phenylalanine at the end of the CDR3 is missing. It is unclear where the CDR3 begins or ends on the DNA, so no DNA is shown, and the CDR3 is as TCRdb lists it. The chain employs TRBV27 and TRBJ2-1; the table's TRBD1 call for D was not verified on the DNA. The germline V gene encodes CDR1 MNHEY and CDR2 SMNVEV (reference sequence). The length of the CDR3 is 11 amino acids, counting both ends. The CDR3 loop reads CASTDGTGVMY.

This clonotype has a handful of counts. This chain links TRBV5-1 with TRBJ1-6, with D unclear. The CDR3 totals 13 residues. Germline assignment: CDR1 SGHRS and CDR2 YFSETQ. V shed 0 bases and J shed 5 bases, with 3 bases lying between them. The CDR3 region is CASSLVNNSPLHF. In DNA form, the CDR3 reads TGCGCCAGCAGCTTGGTGAATAATTCACCCCTCCACTTT.

V is TRBV20-1 and J is TRBJ2-7, with D possibly TRBD1 on 6 matching bases. Germline V gene data show CDR1 as DFQATT and CDR2 as SNEGSKA (reference sequence). The CDR3 is made up of 12 amino acids. V lost 5 bases to trimming and J lost 5 bases, with 13 bases between them. In DNA, the CDR3 is TGCAGTGCTCCAAGGACAGTAGACGAGCAGTACTTC. It specifies CSAPRTVDEQYF.